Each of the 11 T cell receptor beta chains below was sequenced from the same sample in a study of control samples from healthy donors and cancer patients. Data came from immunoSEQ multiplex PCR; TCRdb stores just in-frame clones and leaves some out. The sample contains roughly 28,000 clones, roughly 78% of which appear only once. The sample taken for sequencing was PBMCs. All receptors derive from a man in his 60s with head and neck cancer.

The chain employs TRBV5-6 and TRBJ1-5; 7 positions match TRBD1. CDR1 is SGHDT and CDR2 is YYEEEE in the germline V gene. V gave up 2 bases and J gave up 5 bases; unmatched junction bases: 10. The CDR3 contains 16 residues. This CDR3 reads CASSFSTGPGDQPQHF. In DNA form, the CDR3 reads TGTGCCAGCAGCTTCTCGACAGGGCCCGGGGATCAGCCCCAGCATTTT.

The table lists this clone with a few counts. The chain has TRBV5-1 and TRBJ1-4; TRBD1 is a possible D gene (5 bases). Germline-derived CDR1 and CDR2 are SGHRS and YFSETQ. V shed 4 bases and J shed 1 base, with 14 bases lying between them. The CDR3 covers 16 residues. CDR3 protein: CASSVGPQGTNEKLFF. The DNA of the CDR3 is TGCGCCAGCAGCGTGGGGCCCCAGGGAACTAATGAAAAACTGTTTTTT.

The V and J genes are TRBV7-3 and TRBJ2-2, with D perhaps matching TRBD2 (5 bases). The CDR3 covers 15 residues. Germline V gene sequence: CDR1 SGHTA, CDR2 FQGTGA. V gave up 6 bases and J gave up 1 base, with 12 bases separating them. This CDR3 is CASRPTSGNTGELFF. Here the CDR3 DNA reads TGTGCCAGCAGGCCTACCAGCGGGAACACCGGGGAGCTGTTTTTT.

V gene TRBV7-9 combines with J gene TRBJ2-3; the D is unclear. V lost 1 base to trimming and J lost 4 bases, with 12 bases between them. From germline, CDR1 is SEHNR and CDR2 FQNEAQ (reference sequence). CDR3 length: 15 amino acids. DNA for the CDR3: TGTGCCAGCAGCTTAGACTCGGGTGCACCAGATACGCAGTATTTT. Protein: CASSLDSGAPDTQYF.

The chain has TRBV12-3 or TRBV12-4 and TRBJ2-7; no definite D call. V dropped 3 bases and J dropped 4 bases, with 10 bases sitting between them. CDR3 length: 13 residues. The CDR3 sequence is CASSFDPPYEQYF. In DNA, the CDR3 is TGTGCCAGCAGTTTCGACCCTCCTTACGAGCAGTACTTC.

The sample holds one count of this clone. CDR3 coding DNA: TGTGCCAGCAGTTTATCGGGCGTGGCCCGGGAGACCCAGTACTTC. Translating gives CASSLSGVARETQYF. The V and J genes are TRBV27 and TRBJ2-5; D is unresolved. Germline V gene lookup returns CDR1 MNHEY and CDR2 SMNVEV (reference sequence). Trimming cost V 0 bases and J 5 bases, with 13 bases left between them. This CDR3 has 15 amino acids.

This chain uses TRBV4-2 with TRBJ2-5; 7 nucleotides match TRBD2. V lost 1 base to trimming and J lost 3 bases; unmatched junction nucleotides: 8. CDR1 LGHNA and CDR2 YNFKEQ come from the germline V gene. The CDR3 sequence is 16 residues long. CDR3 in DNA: TGTGCCAGCAGCCAAGGGCTAGCGGAGGGGAAAGAGACCCAGTACTTC. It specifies CASSQGLAEGKETQYF.

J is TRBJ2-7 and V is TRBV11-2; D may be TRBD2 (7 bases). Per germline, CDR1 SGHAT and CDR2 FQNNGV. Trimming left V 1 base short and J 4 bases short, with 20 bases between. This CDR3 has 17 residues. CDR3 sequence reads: CASSLGLRGGGVYEQYF. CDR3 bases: TGTGCCAGCAGCTTAGGGCTTCGAGGGGGGGGTGTGTACGAGCAGTACTTC.

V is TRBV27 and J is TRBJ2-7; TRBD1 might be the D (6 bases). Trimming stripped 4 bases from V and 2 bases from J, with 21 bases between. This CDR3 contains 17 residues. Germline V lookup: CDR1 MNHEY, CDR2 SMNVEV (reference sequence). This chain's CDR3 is CASSSFTGTRNPYEQYF. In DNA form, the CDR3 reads TGTGCCAGCAGTTCTTTTACCGGGACAAGGAATCCCTACGAGCAGTACTTC.

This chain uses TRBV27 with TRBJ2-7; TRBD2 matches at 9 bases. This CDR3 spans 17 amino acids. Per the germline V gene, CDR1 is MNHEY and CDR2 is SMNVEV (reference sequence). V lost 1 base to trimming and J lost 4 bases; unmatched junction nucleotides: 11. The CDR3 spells CASSLYRGRALGYEQYF. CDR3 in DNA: TGTGCCAGCAGTTTATATCGCGGGAGGGCTTTGGGTTACGAGCAGTACTTC.

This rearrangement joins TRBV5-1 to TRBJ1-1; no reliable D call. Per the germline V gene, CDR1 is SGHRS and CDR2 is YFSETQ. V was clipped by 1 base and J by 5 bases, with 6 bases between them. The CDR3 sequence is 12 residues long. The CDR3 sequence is CASSLRDTEAFF. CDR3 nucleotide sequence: TGCGCCAGCAGCTTGAGGGATACTGAAGCTTTCTTT. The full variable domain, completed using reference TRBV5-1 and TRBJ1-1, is KAGVTQTPRYLIKTRGQQVTLSCSPISGHRSVSWYQQTPGQGLQFLFEYFSETQRNKGNFPGRFSGRQFSNSRSEMNVSTLELGDSALYLCASSLRDTEAFFGQGTRLTVV.